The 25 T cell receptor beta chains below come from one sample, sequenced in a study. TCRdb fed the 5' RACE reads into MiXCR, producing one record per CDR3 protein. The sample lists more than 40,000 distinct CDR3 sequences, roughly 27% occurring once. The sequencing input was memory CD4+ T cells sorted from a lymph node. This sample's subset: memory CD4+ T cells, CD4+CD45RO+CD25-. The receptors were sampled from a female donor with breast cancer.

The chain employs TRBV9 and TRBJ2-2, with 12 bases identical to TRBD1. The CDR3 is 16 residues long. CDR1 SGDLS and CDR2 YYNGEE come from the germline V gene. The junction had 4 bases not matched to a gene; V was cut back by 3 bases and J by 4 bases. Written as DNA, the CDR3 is TGTGCCAGCAGCGCCCAGGGACAGGGGGCCACCGGGGAGCTGTTTTTT. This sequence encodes CASSAQGQGATGELFF.

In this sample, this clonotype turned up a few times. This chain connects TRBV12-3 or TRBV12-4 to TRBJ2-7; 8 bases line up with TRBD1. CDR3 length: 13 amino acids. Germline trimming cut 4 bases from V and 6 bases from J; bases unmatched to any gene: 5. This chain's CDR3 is CASSSRTGTEQYF. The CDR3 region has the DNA TGTGCCAGCAGTTCCAGGACAGGGACCGAGCAGTACTTC.

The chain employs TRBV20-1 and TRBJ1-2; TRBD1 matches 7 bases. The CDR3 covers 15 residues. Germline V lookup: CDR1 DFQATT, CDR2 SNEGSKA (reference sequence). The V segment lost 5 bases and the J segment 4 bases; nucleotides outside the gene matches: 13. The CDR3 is CSAGRGGGAGYGYTF. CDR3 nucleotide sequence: TGCAGTGCTGGGCGAGGAGGGGGCGCAGGCTATGGCTACACCTTC.

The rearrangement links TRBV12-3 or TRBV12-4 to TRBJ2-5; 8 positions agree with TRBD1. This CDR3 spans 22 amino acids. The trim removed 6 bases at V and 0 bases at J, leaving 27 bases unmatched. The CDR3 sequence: CASSNVRTGSFFRETYQETQYF. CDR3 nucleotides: TGTGCCAGCAGCAACGTTAGGACAGGGTCCTTTTTCCGCGAGACCTACCAAGAGACCCAGTACTTC.

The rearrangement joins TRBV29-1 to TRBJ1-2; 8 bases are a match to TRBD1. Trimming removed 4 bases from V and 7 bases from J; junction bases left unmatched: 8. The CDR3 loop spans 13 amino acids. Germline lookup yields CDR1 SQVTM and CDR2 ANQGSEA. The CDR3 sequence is CSVGVQGAGGYTF. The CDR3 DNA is TGCAGCGTTGGAGTTCAGGGGGCTGGTGGCTACACCTTC.

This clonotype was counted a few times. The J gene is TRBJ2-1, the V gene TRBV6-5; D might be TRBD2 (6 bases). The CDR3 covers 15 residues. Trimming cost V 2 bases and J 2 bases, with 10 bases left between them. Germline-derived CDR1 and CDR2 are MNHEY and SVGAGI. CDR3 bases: TGTGCCAGCAGTTACGGGGGGTTCACCTACAATGAGCAGTTCTTC. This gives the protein CASSYGGFTYNEQFF.

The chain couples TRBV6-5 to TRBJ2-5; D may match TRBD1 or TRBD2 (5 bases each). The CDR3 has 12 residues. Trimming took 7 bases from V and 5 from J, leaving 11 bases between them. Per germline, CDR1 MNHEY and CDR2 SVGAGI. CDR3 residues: CASNRGGETQYF. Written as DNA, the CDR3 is TGTGCCAGCAATCGGGGCGGTGAGACCCAGTACTTC.

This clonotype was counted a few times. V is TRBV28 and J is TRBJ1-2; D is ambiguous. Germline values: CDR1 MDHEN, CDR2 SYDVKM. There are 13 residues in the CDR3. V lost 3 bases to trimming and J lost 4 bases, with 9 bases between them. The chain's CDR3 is CASSFPRTYGYTF. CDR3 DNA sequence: TGTGCCAGCAGTTTCCCTCGGACCTATGGCTACACCTTC.

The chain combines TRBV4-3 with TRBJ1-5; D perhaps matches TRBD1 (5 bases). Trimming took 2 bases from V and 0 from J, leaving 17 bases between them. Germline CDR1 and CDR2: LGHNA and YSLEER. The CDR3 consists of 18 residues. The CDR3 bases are TGCGCCAGCAGCCAAAGAGTCGTGGACAAATATAGCAATCAGCCCCAGCATTTT. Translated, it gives CASSQRVVDKYSNQPQHF.

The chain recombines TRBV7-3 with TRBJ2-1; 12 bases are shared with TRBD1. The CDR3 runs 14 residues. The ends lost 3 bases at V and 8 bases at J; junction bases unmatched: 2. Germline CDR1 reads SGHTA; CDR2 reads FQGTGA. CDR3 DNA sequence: TGTGCCAGCAGCTTGGGGACAGGGGGCGATGAGCAGTTCTTC. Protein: CASSLGTGGDEQFF.

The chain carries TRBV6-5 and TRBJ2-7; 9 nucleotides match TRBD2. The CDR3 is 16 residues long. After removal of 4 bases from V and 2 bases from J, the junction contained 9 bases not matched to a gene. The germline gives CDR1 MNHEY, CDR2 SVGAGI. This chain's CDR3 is CASSFSGLAPTYEQYF. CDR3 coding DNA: TGTGCCAGCAGTTTCTCCGGACTAGCGCCTACCTACGAGCAGTACTTC.

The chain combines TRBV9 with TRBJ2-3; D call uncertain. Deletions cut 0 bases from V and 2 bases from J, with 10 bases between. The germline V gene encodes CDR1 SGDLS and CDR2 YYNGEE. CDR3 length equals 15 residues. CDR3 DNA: TGTGCCAGCAGCGTAGTTGCAGTAGTCACAGATACGCAGTATTTT. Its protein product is CASSVVAVVTDTQYF.

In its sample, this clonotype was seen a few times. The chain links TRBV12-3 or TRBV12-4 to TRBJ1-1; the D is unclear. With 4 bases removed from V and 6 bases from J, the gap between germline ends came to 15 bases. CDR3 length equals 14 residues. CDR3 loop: CASSSARSGPEAFF. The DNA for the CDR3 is TGTGCCAGCAGTTCAGCCAGGTCGGGCCCTGAAGCTTTCTTT.

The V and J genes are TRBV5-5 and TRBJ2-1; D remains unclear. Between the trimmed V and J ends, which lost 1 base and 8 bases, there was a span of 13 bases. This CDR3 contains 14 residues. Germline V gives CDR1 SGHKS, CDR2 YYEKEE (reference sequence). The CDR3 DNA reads TGTGCCAGCAGCTTGTTGGGGATCTCGGATGAGCAGTTCTTC. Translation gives CASSLLGISDEQFF.

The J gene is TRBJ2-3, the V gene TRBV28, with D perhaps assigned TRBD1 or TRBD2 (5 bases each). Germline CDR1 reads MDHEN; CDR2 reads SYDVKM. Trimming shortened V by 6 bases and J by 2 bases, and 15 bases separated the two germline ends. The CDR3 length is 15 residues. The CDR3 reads CASSRGSTITDTQYF. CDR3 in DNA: TGTGCCAGCAGCCGGGGCTCAACTATCACAGATACGCAGTATTTT.

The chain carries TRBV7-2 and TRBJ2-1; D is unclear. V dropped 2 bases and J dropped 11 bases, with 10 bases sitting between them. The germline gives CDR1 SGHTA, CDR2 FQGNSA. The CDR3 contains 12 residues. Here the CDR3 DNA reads TGTGCCAGCAGCTTAAAGTCGCGACAGCAGTTCTTC. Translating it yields CASSLKSRQQFF.

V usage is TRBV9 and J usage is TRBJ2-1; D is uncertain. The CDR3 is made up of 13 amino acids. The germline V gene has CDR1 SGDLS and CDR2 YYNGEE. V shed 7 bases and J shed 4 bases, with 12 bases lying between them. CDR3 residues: CASGNQNYNEQFF. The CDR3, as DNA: TGTGCCAGCGGAAATCAAAATTACAATGAGCAGTTCTTC.

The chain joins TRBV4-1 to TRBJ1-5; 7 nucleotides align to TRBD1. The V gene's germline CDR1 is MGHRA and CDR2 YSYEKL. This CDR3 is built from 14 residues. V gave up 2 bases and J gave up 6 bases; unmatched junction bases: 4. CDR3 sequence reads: CASSQRQGPQPQHF. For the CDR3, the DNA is TGCGCCAGCAGCCAAAGACAGGGACCTCAGCCCCAGCATTTT.

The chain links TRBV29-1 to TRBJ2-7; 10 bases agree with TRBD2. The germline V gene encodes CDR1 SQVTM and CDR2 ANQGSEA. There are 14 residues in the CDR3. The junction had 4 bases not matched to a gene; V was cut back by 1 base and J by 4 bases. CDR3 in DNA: TGCAGCGTTGAAGTGGCTAGCGGGAGTTACGAGCAGTACTTC. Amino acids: CSVEVASGSYEQYF.

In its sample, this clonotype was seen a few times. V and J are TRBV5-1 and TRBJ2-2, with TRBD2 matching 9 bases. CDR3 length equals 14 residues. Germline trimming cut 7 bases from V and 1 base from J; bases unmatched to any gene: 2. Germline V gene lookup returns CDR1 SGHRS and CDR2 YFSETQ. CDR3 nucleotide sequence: TGCGCCAGCTCGACTAGCGGGAACACCGGGGAGCTGTTTTTT. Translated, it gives CASSTSGNTGELFF.

This CDR3 reads CASSQEPRAAYEQYF. In DNA form, the CDR3 reads TGTGCCAGCAGCCAAGAGCCCAGGGCGGCCTACGAGCAGTACTTC. The genes are TRBV4-2 and TRBJ2-7; D possibly corresponds to TRBD1 (5 bases). The CDR3 consists of 15 residues. The V end lost 0 bases, the J end lost 2 bases, and 11 bases lay between the germline ends. Germline CDR1 and CDR2: LGHNA and YNFKEQ.

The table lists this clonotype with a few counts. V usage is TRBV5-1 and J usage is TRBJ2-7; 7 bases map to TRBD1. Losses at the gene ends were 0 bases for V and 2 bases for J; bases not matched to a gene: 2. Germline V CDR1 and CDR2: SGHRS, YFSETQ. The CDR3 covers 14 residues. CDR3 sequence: CASSLGGQTYEQYF. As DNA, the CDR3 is TGCGCCAGCAGCTTGGGGGGACAGACCTACGAGCAGTACTTC.

The CDR3 sequence: CASNTGQGHGELFF. CDR3 DNA: TGTGCCAGCAACACCGGACAGGGCCACGGGGAGCTGTTTTTT. J is TRBJ2-2 and V is TRBV12-3 or TRBV12-4; 8 bases agree with TRBD1. The CDR3 contains 14 residues. Trimming cost V 7 bases and J 7 bases; bases outside gene matches: 8.

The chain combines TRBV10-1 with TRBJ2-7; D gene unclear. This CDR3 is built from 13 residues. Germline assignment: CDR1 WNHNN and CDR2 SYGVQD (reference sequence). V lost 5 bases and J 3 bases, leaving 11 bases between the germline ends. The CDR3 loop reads CASSQDPFYEQYF. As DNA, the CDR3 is TGCGCCAGCAGTCAGGACCCTTTCTACGAGCAGTACTTC.

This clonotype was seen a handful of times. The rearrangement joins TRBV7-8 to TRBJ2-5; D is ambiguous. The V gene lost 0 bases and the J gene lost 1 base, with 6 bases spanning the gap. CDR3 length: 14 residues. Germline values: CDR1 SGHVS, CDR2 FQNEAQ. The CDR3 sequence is CASSLAQSQETQYF. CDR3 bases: TGTGCCAGCAGCTTAGCCCAGTCCCAAGAGACCCAGTACTTC. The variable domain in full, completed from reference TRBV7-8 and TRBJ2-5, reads GAGVSQSPRYKVAKRGQDVALRCDPISGHVSLFWYQQALGQGPEFLTYFQNEAQLDKSGLPSDRFFAERPEGSVSTLKIQRTQQEDSAVYLCASSLAQSQETQYFGPGTRLLVL.